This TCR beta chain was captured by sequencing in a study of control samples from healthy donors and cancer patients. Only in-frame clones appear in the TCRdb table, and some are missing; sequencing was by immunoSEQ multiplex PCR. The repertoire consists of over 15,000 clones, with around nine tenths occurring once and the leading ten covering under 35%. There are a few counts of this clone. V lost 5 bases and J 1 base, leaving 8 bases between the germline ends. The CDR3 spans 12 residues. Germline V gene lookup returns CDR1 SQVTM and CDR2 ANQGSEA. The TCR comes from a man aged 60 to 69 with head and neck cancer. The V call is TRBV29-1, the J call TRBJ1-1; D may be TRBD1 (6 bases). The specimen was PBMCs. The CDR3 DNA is TGCAGCGTTAGGGGGGGGAACACTGAAGCTTTCTTT. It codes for CSVRGGNTEAFF.